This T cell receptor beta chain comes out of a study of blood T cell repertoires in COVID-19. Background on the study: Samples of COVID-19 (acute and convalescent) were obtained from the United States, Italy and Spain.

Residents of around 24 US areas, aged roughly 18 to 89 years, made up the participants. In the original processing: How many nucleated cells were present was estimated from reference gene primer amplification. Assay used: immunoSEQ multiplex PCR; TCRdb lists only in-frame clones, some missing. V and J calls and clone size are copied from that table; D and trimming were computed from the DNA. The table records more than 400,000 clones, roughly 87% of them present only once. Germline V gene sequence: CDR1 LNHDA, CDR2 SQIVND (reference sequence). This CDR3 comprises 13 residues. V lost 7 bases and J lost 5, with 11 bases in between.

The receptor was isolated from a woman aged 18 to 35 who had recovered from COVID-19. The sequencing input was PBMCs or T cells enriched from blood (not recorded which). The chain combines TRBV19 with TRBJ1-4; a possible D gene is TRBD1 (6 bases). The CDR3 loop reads CASTGEKNEKLFF. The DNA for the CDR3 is TGTGCCAGTACAGGGGAGAAGAATGAAAAACTGTTTTTT.